This is a list of T cell receptor beta chains from one sample in a study of OX40 agonist ivuxolimab in advanced cancers. Assay: immunoSEQ multiplex PCR; the TCRdb copy retains only in-frame clones and omits some. The table shows tens of thousands of clones, with about 90% occurring only once. The input for sequencing was CD4+ or CD8+ T cells sorted from blood, taken in a trial of the OX40 agonist ivuxolimab. The receptors derive from an adult with an advanced solid tumor such as melanoma, head and neck, liver or kidney cancer. The CDR3 runs from the conserved cysteine through the conserved F or W. The order of the fields is V gene, D gene, J gene, CDR3 protein, CDR3 DNA. A D gene is named only where the DNA matches it firmly.

TRBV5-4	TRBD1	TRBJ2-4	CASSLTQGQDIQYF	TGTGCCAGCAGCTTGACACAGGGGCAGGACATTCAGTACTTC
TRBV5-4	.	TRBJ2-7	CASSSTPPSPEQYF	TGTGCCAGCAGCTCCACCCCCCCCTCCCCCGAGCAGTACTTC
TRBV7-2	.	TRBJ2-1	CASSGSVYINEQFF	TGTGCCAGCAGCGGTAGCGTGTATATCAATGAGCAGTTCTTC
TRBV6-5	.	TRBJ1-2	CASSFGPTDGYTF	TGTGCCAGCAGTTTCGGGCCCACGGATGGCTACACCTTC
TRBV19	.	TRBJ2-1	CASSPSYEGYSYNEQFF	TGTGCCAGTAGTCCGTCCTACGAGGGTTATTCTTACAATGAGCAGTTCTTC
TRBV11-2	TRBD2	TRBJ2-7	CASSLWRGAYEQYF	TGTGCCAGCAGCTTATGGCGGGGGGCATACGAGCAGTACTTC
TRBV21-1	.	TRBJ2-2	CASSKAGAGELFF	TGTGCCAGCAGCAAAGCGGGAGCCGGGGAGCTGTTTTTT
TRBV27	.	TRBJ1-1	CASSLSGITEAFF	TGTGCCAGCAGTTTATCAGGGATCACTGAAGCTTTCTTT
TRBV4-3	.	TRBJ2-7	CASSPEIGPSYEQYF	TGCGCCAGCAGCCCCGAGATTGGACCTTCCTACGAGCAGTACTTC
TRBV7-6	TRBD2	TRBJ2-1	CASSSLAAQQGYTLNEQFF	TGTGCCAGCAGCTCACTAGCGGCCCAACAGGGCTATACGCTCAATGAGCAGTTCTTC
TRBV5-1	.	TRBJ1-1	CASSLDSAAEWNTEAFF	TGCGCCAGCAGCTTGGATAGTGCGGCAGAATGGAACACTGAAGCTTTCTTT
TRBV7-9	.	TRBJ1-1	CASRFPNTEAFF	TGTGCCAGCAGATTCCCGAACACTGAAGCTTTCTTT